The sequence of this T cell receptor (beta chain) was determined in a study of CD8+CD57+ T cells in acquired aplastic anemia. Study-wide points: Between patients and controls, around 27 CD8+ CDR3 sequences were found in common.

At least ten counts were recorded for this clonotype. Its antigen is undetermined. There are 18 residues in the CDR3. With 6 bases clipped from V and 3 bases from J, the junction kept 17 bases outside the gene matches. The germline V gene has CDR1 LNHDA and CDR2 SQIVND (reference sequence). TCR beta VDJ combinations and CDR3 sequences were profiled from genomic DNA. TCRdb reanalysed the reads using MiXCR and keeps one entry per CDR3 protein. The sample consists of roughly 160,000 distinct CDR3 sequences, about 60% of them appearing once. The material sequenced was sorted CD4+, CD8+, or CD8+CD57+ T cells (not recorded which) from PBMCs. This clonotype originated in a human donor in good health. The V gene is TRBV19, the J gene TRBJ2-5, with 9 bases that match TRBD2. CDR3 loop: CASRPGTSTRGWEETQYF. CDR3 DNA: TGTGCCAGTAGGCCTGGGACTAGCACAAGAGGATGGGAAGAGACCCAGTACTTC.